The present entry profiles one T cell receptor beta chain with its context. The antigen remains unidentified. This entry belongs to a study of PD-1 blockade in classical Hodgkin lymphoma. Across the study: Patients had nivolumab dosed at 3 mg/kg, delivered intravenously every 2 weeks.

Exposure to brentuximab vedotin varied, and each patient had relapsed following autologous stem cell transplantation. Some clones are missing from TCRdb's copy, which holds only in-frame ones; the method was immunoSEQ multiplex PCR. In the table there are tens of thousands of clones, about nine tenths of which are singletons. Findings and caveats of the study: Whereas CD4+ TCR diversity had risen significantly by C4D1, CD8+ TCR diversity had not.

The CDR3 length is 15 residues. The germline V gene encodes CDR1 MDHEN and CDR2 SYDVKM. The V and J ends lost 6 bases and 5 bases respectively, with 19 bases between them. This specimen was peripheral blood mononuclear cells (PBMCs), taken at baseline. The receptor was derived from a human donor with classical Hodgkin lymphoma. The rearrangement joins TRBV28 to TRBJ2-5; TRBD1 or TRBD2 may be the D gene (5 bases each). This CDR3 reads CASSNRGPNKETQYF. CDR3 nucleotides: TGTGCCAGCAGCAACCGGGGACCCAATAAGGAGACCCAGTACTTC. Using reference TRBV28 and TRBJ2-5 for the parts outside the CDR3, the full variable domain is DVKVTQSSRYLVKRTGEKVFLECVQDMDHENMFWYRQDPGLGLRLIYFSYDVKMKEKGDIPEGYSVSREKKERFSLILESASTNQTSMYLCASSNRGPNKETQYFGPGTRLLVL.